The clone carrying this T cell receptor beta chain was seen a few times. Per germline, CDR1 MNHNS and CDR2 SASEGT. This CDR3 spans 18 amino acids. V lost 8 bases and J 9 bases, leaving 32 bases between the germline ends. This entry is derived from a study of blood T cells in healthy people across ages. A second about 6 to 11 cycle PCR used barcoded and J-beta primers. In TCRdb, the 5' RACE reads were re-called with MiXCR into one record per CDR3 protein. The profile shows 1,500,000 or so distinct CDR3 sequences, approximately 59% of them singletons. The source material was blood. This TCR derives from a man between 18 and 35 years old in good health. The genes are TRBV6-1 and TRBJ2-1; possible D gene TRBD2, 6 bases. The CDR3 spells CASDEHAIGGTRSGEQFF. For the CDR3, the DNA is TGTGCCAGCGATGAACACGCCATAGGAGGGACCCGCAGTGGTGAGCAGTTCTTC.